The entry that follows covers one TCR beta chain sequence. Its antigen is not identified. V lost 2 bases, J lost 4 bases, and 12 bases lay in between. Germline assignment: CDR1 GTSNPN and CDR2 SVGIG (reference sequence). The CDR3 contains 14 residues. This specimen belongs to a study of long-term antiretroviral therapy in people with HIV. At least two post-ART and at least one pre-ART PBMC sample were available for each donor. Specimens carried about 1-10 million cryopreserved PBMC before DNA extraction. The study, taken as a whole, reports: All time points showed a repertoire dominated by clones expanded before ART.

Investigators performed immunoSEQ version v3.0 at survey level. Profiling relied on immunoSEQ multiplex PCR, and the TCRdb table lists in-frame clones only, not all of them. The sample records about 7,200 clones, about 74% being singletons. This clonotype was obtained from a middle-aged man with HIV. This specimen consisted of unsorted PBMCs, obtained 0.9 years before starting antiretroviral therapy. This chain uses TRBV30 with TRBJ2-1; D is undetermined. This chain's CDR3 is CAWSPAPFYNEQFF. CDR3 nucleotides: TGTGCCTGGAGTCCCGCTCCGTTTTACAATGAGCAGTTCTTC.